These 22 T cell receptor beta chains were sequenced from one sample in a study of blood T cell repertoires in COVID-19. Assay used: immunoSEQ multiplex PCR; TCRdb lists only in-frame clones, some missing. The profile covers about 130,000 clones, with 88% appearing a single time and 0.95% to 1.5% taken by the ten largest. Sequenced sample: peripheral blood. The source is a woman of 80 years or more with acute or convalescent COVID-19.

The chain combines TRBV5-1 with TRBJ2-7; 7 bases line up with TRBD1. This CDR3 contains 14 residues. V gave up 1 base and J gave up 4 bases; unmatched junction bases: 5. In germline, CDR1 is SGHRS, CDR2 YFSETQ. CDR3 coding DNA: TGCGCCAGCAGCTTGTTAACAGGGGAGTACGAGCAGTACTTC. Amino acids: CASSLLTGEYEQYF.

The chain is built from TRBV15 and TRBJ1-6; the D gene is possibly TRBD1 (6 bases). Per germline, CDR1 LNHNV and CDR2 YYDKDF (reference sequence). Trimming pared 0 bases from V and 10 bases from J, leaving 16 bases between. The CDR3 is 16 residues long. CDR3 in DNA: TGTGCCACCAGCAGAGATCAGGAAGGGGGACGGTCACCCCTCCACTTT. As protein: CATSRDQEGGRSPLHF. The whole variable domain, remainder taken from reference TRBV15 and TRBJ1-6, is DAMVIQNPRYQVTQFGKPVTLSCSQTLNHNVMYWYQQKSSQAPKLLFHYYDKDFNNEADTPDNFQSRRPNTSFCFLDIRSPGLGDTAMYLCATSRDQEGGRSPLHFGNGTRLTVT.

The rearrangement joins TRBV20-1 to TRBJ2-7; D gene uncertain. The germline V and J ends were trimmed by 6 bases and 5 bases, with 8 bases remaining between them. Germline CDR1 reads DFQATT; CDR2 reads SNEGSKA (reference sequence). This CDR3 has 10 residues. CDR3 DNA: TGCAGTGCCCGGCTAGACGAGCAGTACTTC. It specifies CSARLDEQYF.

This clone was recorded only once. V usage is TRBV7-2 and J usage is TRBJ1-5; D ambiguous. Germline CDR1 is SGHTA and CDR2 is FQGNSA. This CDR3 is built from 16 residues. V dropped 1 base and J dropped 0 bases, with 10 bases sitting between them. CDR3 DNA sequence: TGTGCCAGCAGCTTAGAGGCAGGCTATAGCAATCAGCCCCAGCATTTT. Amino acids: CASSLEAGYSNQPQHF.

V usage is TRBV28 and J usage is TRBJ1-1, with D possibly TRBD1 on 5 matching bases. Germline V gene lookup returns CDR1 MDHEN and CDR2 SYDVKM. The V and J ends lost 2 bases and 1 base respectively, with 8 bases between them. This CDR3 is built from 14 residues. CDR3 DNA sequence: TGTGCCAGCAGTTTAGGGGGGGGGAACACTGAAGCTTTCTTT. Its protein product is CASSLGGGNTEAFF. The full variable domain, rest sourced from reference TRBV28 and TRBJ1-1, is DVKVTQSSRYLVKRTGEKVFLECVQDMDHENMFWYRQDPGLGLRLIYFSYDVKMKEKGDIPEGYSVSREKKERFSLILESASTNQTSMYLCASSLGGGNTEAFFGQGTRLTVV.

This chain joins TRBV12-3 or TRBV12-4 and TRBJ2-4, with D possibly TRBD1 on 6 matching bases. The CDR3 has 12 residues. The V end was cut by 6 bases, the J end by 11 bases, with 14 bases between. In DNA form, the CDR3 reads TGTGCCAGCAGGGAAACAGGGAGACTTCAGTACTTC. This sequence encodes CASRETGRLQYF.

This clone was detected a few times. The chain carries TRBV27 and TRBJ1-2, with TRBD1 matching 7 bases. Trimming cost V 2 bases and J 7 bases; bases outside gene matches: 10. The CDR3 covers 15 residues. Germline V gene data show CDR1 as MNHEY and CDR2 as SMNVEV (reference sequence). The CDR3 DNA is TGTGCCAGCAGTTTAGAGGGCAGGGGGTTGGGTGGCTACACCTTC. This sequence encodes CASSLEGRGLGGYTF.

The genes are TRBV11-2 and TRBJ1-2, with D uncertain. V lost 5 bases, J lost 8 bases, and 18 bases lay in between. This CDR3 comprises 14 residues. Germline CDR1 is SGHAT and CDR2 is FQNNGV. The CDR3 here is CASSPWTRRGGYTF. CDR3 nucleotides: TGTGCCAGCAGCCCCTGGACCCGCAGAGGGGGCTACACCTTC.

This clone was recorded only once. The rearrangement joins TRBV9 to TRBJ1-6; 8 bases agree with TRBD1. J gave up 10 bases and V 4 bases, and 7 bases lay outside the gene matches. The CDR3 sequence is 14 residues long. Germline assignment: CDR1 SGDLS and CDR2 YYNGEE. The CDR3 DNA reads TGTGCCAGCAGCCCGGACAGGGACAGCTCACCCCTCCACTTT. Protein: CASSPDRDSSPLHF.

V gene TRBV2 combines with J gene TRBJ1-6; D is uncertain. Germline V lookup: CDR1 SNHLY, CDR2 FYNNEI. The CDR3 sequence is 14 residues long. V dropped 6 bases and J dropped 10 bases, with 16 bases sitting between them. Written as DNA, the CDR3 is TGTGCCAGCAGGACGAGGAGCTTTGGGTCACCCCTCCACTTT. It specifies CASRTRSFGSPLHF.

The V and J genes are TRBV2 and TRBJ2-5; 11 nucleotides agree with TRBD2. Germline V lookup: CDR1 SNHLY, CDR2 FYNNEI. The V gene end was trimmed by 0 bases and the J gene end by 4 bases; junction bases not matched to a gene: 4. The CDR3 extends over 16 amino acids. CDR3 DNA: TGTGCCAGCAGTGAAGCGTGGCTAGCGGGGGGAGAGACCCAGTACTTC. It yields the protein CASSEAWLAGGETQYF.

V is TRBV9 and J is TRBJ2-6; no clear D gene. This CDR3 is built from 15 residues. Germline CDR1 reads SGDLS; CDR2 reads YYNGEE. V lost 1 base and J lost 0, with 5 bases in between. DNA for the CDR3: TGTGCCAGCAGCGTACCTTTCTCTGGGGCCAACGTCCTGACTTTC. Its protein product is CASSVPFSGANVLTF.

This chain connects TRBV2 to TRBJ1-2; possible D gene TRBD1, 6 bases. V lost 4 bases to trimming and J lost 0 bases, with 9 bases between them. CDR3 length: 14 residues. CDR1 and CDR2 from the germline V gene are SNHLY and FYNNEI. The CDR3 loop is CASSVRTANYGYTF. The CDR3 coding sequence is TGTGCCAGCAGTGTTAGGACAGCTAACTATGGCTACACCTTC.

The J gene is TRBJ1-6, the V gene TRBV5-4, with D perhaps matching TRBD1 (6 bases). The CDR3 length is 14 residues. Looked up from germline, CDR1 is SGHNT and CDR2 is YYREEE (reference sequence). The ends were cut back, 3 bases at V and 7 bases at J, with 11 bases in the middle. This chain's CDR3 is CASSYQGINSPLHF. The CDR3 nucleotides are TGTGCCAGCAGCTACCAGGGGATCAATTCACCCCTCCACTTT.

The chain links TRBV11-2 to TRBJ2-7; TRBD2 might be the D (5 bases). The CDR3 is made up of 13 amino acids. Germline assignment: CDR1 SGHAT and CDR2 FQNNGV. Trimming removed 0 bases at V and 11 bases at J, with 14 bases between. CDR3 protein: CASSLEAGLGKYF. Here the CDR3 DNA reads TGTGCCAGCAGCTTAGAGGCCGGACTTGGAAAGTACTTC.

The genes are TRBV3-1 (or the pseudogene TRBV3-2) and TRBJ2-1; 10 bases fit TRBD1. The trim removed 7 bases at V and 4 bases at J, leaving 7 bases unmatched. The CDR3 sequence is 15 residues long. The germline V gene encodes CDR1 LGHDT and CDR2 YNNKEL (reference sequence). CDR3: CASTQGTGEYNEQFF. Written as DNA, the CDR3 is TGTGCCAGCACCCAGGGGACAGGGGAATACAATGAGCAGTTCTTC.

V and J are TRBV28 and TRBJ2-7; TRBD1 aligns across 8 bases. The germline V gene encodes CDR1 MDHEN and CDR2 SYDVKM. V trimming: 3 bases; J trimming: 4 bases; junction bases outside the gene matches: 8. CDR3 length: 15 amino acids. As DNA, the CDR3 is TGTGCCAGCAGTTTTGCGGGACAGGAGATTTACGAGCAGTACTTC. Its protein is CASSFAGQEIYEQYF.

This chain connects TRBV7-2 to TRBJ1-2; D remains unclear. This CDR3 region has 15 residues. V was trimmed by 5 bases and J by 0 bases, leaving 13 bases between them. CDR1 and CDR2 (germline): SGHTA, FQGNSA. The CDR3 loop is CASSPRPGSNYGYTF. The DNA for the CDR3 is TGTGCCAGCAGCCCCCGGCCGGGTTCTAACTATGGCTACACCTTC. Variable domain in full (rest from reference TRBV7-2 and TRBJ1-2): GAGVSQSPSNKVTEKGKDVELRCDPISGHTALYWYRQSLGQGLEFLIYFQGNSAPDKSGLPSDRFSAERTGGSVSTLTIQRTQQEDSAVYLCASSPRPGSNYGYTFGSGTRLTVV.

This clone was picked up one time. This rearrangement joins TRBV6-5 to TRBJ1-2; perhaps TRBD1 as D (5 bases). V shed 6 bases and J shed 7 bases, with 12 bases lying between them. Germline CDR1 and CDR2: MNHEY and SVGAGI. CDR3 length equals 12 residues. CDR3 in DNA: TGTGCCAGCAGAGCAGGGTTTGGTGGCTACACCTTC. It codes for CASRAGFGGYTF.

This clone was seen just once. V usage is TRBV4-3 and J usage is TRBJ1-2; D is perhaps TRBD1 (5 bases). Trimming shortened V by 6 bases and J by 4 bases, and 12 bases separated the two germline ends. Germline V gene lookup returns CDR1 LGHNA and CDR2 YSLEER. The CDR3 sequence is 13 residues long. CDR3 coding DNA: TGCGCCAGCAGGGACATGGGGTTCTATGGCTACACCTTC. Its translation is CASRDMGFYGYTF.

The chain links TRBV6-1 to TRBJ1-5; D gene uncertain. The V end lost 4 bases, the J end lost 0 bases, and 13 bases lay between the germline ends. The CDR3 is 16 residues long. Germline V gene lookup returns CDR1 MNHNS and CDR2 SASEGT. This CDR3 is CASSGEPFFSNQPQHF. CDR3 coding DNA: TGTGCCAGCAGTGGAGAGCCATTCTTTAGCAATCAGCCCCAGCATTTT.

The rearrangement links TRBV7-9 to TRBJ1-4, with unresolved D. CDR1 and CDR2 (germline): SEHNR, FQNEAQ (reference sequence). Trimming removed 4 bases from V and 1 base from J, with 22 bases in between. The length of the CDR3 is 19 residues. CDR3 protein: CASSSAGRARRETNEKLFF. The CDR3 region has the DNA TGTGCCAGCAGCTCAGCCGGGCGGGCTAGGCGGGAAACTAATGAAAAACTGTTTTTT.